Below, one T cell receptor beta chain is given with its context. This entry comes from a study of blood T cell repertoires in COVID-19. Looking at the study overall: The United States, Italy and Spain provided the acute and convalescent COVID-19 samples.

In the authors' methods: Amplification of reference gene primers provided the estimated nucleated cell counts. Only in-frame clones appear in the TCRdb table, and some are missing; sequencing was by immunoSEQ multiplex PCR. For V, J and clone size, that table is used; D and trimming come from the DNA. The data show about 92,000 clones, around 82% seen once. V was shortened by 0 bases and J by 2 bases, with 16 bases between the two germline ends. Germline V gene lookup returns CDR1 LGHNA and CDR2 YSLEER. The CDR3 is made up of 18 amino acids. The V and J genes are TRBV4-3 and TRBJ2-2; maybe TRBD1 (5 bases). Sequencing input: peripheral blood. The TCR sequence derives from a man over 45 who had recovered from COVID-19. CDR3 DNA: TGCGCCAGCAGCCAAGAATCTATGCGGCAGGGAAACACCGGGGAGCTGTTTTTT. The encoded protein is CASSQESMRQGNTGELFF.